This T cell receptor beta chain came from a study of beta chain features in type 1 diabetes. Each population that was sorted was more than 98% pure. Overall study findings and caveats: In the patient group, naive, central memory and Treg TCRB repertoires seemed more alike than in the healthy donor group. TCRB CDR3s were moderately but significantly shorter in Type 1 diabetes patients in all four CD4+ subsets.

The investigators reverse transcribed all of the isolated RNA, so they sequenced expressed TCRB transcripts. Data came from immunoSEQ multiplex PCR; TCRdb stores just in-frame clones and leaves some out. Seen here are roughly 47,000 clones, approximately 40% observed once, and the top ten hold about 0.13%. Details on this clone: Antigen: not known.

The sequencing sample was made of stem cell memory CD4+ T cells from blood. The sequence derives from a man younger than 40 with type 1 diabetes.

The CDR3 nucleotides are TGTGCCAGCAGCGGACAGGGGCGCACCGGGGAGCTGTTTTTT. Amino acid sequence: CASSGQGRTGELFF. The chain employs TRBV7-2 and TRBJ2-2; 9 bases match TRBD1. V was pared by 5 bases and J by 4 bases, with 2 bases of the junction left unmatched. The CDR3 consists of 14 residues. Germline CDR1 reads SGHTA; CDR2 reads FQGNSA.